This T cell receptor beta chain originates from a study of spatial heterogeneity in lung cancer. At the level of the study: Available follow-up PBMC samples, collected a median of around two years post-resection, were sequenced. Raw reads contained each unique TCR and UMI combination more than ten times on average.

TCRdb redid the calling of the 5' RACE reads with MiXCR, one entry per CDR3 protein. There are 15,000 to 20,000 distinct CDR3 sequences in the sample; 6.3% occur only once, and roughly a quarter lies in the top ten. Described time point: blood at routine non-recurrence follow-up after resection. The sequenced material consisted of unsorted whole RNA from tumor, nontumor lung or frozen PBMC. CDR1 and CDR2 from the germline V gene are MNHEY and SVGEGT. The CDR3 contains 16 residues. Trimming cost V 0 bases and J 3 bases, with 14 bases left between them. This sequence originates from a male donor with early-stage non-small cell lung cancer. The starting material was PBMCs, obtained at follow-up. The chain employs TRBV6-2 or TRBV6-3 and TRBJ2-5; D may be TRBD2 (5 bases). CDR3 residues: CASSYSTQRSEETQYF. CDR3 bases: TGTGCCAGCAGTTACTCGACACAGCGGTCTGAAGAGACCCAGTACTTC.